This TCR beta chain was sequenced for a study of chemoradiotherapy in HPV16-positive cancers. The wider study: Functional T-cell assays on a couple of HPV16-positive patients' cells defined candidate HPV-specific clones and common TCR motifs.

A remark on this clone: The antigen is not known.

This table comes from immunoSEQ multiplex PCR, and its TCRdb copy is limited to in-frame clones, with some not included. The repertoire holds 1,700 or so clones, with 65% to 90% as singletons. Study-wide results and caveats: In HPV16-positive patients, HPV-responsive T-cell expansion tracked better recurrence-free survival. Non-HPV-specific T cells did not expand in tumors during treatment, whereas candidate HPV-specific clones and E7-related motifs did.

Repertoires were sampled repeatedly during chemoradiotherapy. The CDR3 covers 15 residues. V was trimmed by 4 bases and J by 3 bases, leaving 12 bases between them. CDR1 is LNHDA, CDR2 SQIVND, per germline (reference sequence). This chain links TRBV19 with TRBJ2-2, with D perhaps matching TRBD1 (7 bases). The receptor comes from a human donor with HPV-associated anogenital cancer. Material: tumor tissue, obtained from a patient who underwent chemoradiotherapy. The CDR3 nucleotides read TGTGCCAGTAGTAGTCAGGGGGGATACACCGGGGAGCTGTTTTTT. This encodes CASSSQGGYTGELFF.